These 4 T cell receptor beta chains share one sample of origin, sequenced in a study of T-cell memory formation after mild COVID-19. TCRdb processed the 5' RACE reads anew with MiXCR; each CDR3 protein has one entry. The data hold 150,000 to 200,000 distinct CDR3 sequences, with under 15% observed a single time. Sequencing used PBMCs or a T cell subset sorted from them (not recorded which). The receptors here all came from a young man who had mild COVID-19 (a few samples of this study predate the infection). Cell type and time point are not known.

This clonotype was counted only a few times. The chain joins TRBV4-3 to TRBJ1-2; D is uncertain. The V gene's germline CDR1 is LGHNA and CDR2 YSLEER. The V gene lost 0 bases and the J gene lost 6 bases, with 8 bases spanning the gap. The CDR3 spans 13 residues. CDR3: CASSQDGPDGYTF. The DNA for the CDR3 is TGCGCCAGCAGCCAAGATGGGCCAGATGGCTACACCTTC.

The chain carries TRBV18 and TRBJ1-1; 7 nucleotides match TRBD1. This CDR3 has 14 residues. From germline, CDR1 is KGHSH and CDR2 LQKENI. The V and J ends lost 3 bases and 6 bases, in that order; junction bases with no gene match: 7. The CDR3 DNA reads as TGTGCCAGCTCACCTGCGGGACAGTCTGCTGAAGCTTTCTTT. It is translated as CASSPAGQSAEAFF.

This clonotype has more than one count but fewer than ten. This chain's CDR3 is CASSLGTVEEETQYF. CDR3 nucleotides: TGTGCCAGCAGCTTAGGGACAGTGGAAGAAGAGACCCAGTACTTC. This chain uses TRBV7-3 with TRBJ2-5; 7 nucleotides match TRBD1. The CDR3 is 15 amino acids. Germline CDR1 reads SGHTA; CDR2 reads FQGTGA. Trimming removed 2 bases from V and 3 bases from J; junction bases left unmatched: 6.

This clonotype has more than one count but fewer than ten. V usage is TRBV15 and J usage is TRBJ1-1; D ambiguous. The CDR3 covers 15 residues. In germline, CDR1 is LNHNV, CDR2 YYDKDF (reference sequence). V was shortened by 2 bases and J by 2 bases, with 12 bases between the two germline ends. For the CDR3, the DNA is TGTGCCACCAGCAGACTTCCAGAGGCTAACACTGAAGCTTTCTTT. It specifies CATSRLPEANTEAFF.